This T cell receptor beta chain is drawn from a study of post-analysis software for immune sequencing data. Study-wide context: The disease courses covered relapsing-remitting, secondary progressive and progressive-relapsing multiple sclerosis. Study-wide points: Controls showed significantly higher normalized Chao1 diversity than did multiple sclerosis patients. With TRBV5-6, TRBV5-1 and TRBV20-1 included, a handful of TRBV segments were more frequent in patients than in controls.

CDR1 and CDR2 (germline): MNHNS, SASEGT. Trimming shortened V by 7 bases and J by 2 bases, and 15 bases separated the two germline ends. CDR3 length: 14 residues. The library was made from cDNA and included unique molecular identifiers. A single record per CDR3 protein comes from TCRdb applying MiXCR to the PCR reads. This sample has roughly 540,000 distinct CDR3 sequences, with roughly 34% found just once. Concerning this clonotype itself: What it recognizes is unknown.

The sequence was obtained from a girl younger than 18 with multiple sclerosis. Sequences were obtained from blood. The chain carries TRBV6-1 and TRBJ2-7; D possibly matches TRBD1 or TRBD2 (5 bases each). CDR3 bases: TGTGCCAGCATGGGGGTCGCAGGGCCCTACGAGCAGTACTTC. This gives the protein CASMGVAGPYEQYF.